The clone carrying this TCR beta chain was detected only once. The authors' processing: For nucleated cells, counts were estimated from reference gene primer amplification. Assay used: immunoSEQ multiplex PCR; TCRdb lists only in-frame clones, some missing. For V, J and clone size, that table is used; D and trimming come from the DNA. The sample holds 300,000 to 450,000 clones, around 87% seen once. This entry is derived from a study of blood T cell repertoires in COVID-19. On the study more broadly: Donors in the United States, Italy and Spain gave samples during acute or convalescent COVID-19. T cells, B-cell-depleted T cells, or PBMCs provided the cDNA or gDNA that served as material.

Germline V gene lookup returns CDR1 MDHEN and CDR2 SYDVKM. V was shortened by 6 bases and J by 2 bases, with 16 bases between the two germline ends. CDR3 length equals 15 residues. The TCR originated in a woman aged 60-75 years with COVID-19, enrolled during active disease. The specimen was peripheral blood. V usage is TRBV28 and J usage is TRBJ2-5; D possibly corresponds to TRBD1 (6 bases). The CDR3 loop reads CASSRRQVVQETQYF. CDR3 bases: TGTGCCAGCAGCCGGAGACAGGTTGTTCAAGAGACCCAGTACTTC. The full variable domain, rest sourced from reference TRBV28 and TRBJ2-5, is DVKVTQSSRYLVKRTGEKVFLECVQDMDHENMFWYRQDPGLGLRLIYFSYDVKMKEKGDIPEGYSVSREKKERFSLILESASTNQTSMYLCASSRRQVVQETQYFGPGTRLLVL.